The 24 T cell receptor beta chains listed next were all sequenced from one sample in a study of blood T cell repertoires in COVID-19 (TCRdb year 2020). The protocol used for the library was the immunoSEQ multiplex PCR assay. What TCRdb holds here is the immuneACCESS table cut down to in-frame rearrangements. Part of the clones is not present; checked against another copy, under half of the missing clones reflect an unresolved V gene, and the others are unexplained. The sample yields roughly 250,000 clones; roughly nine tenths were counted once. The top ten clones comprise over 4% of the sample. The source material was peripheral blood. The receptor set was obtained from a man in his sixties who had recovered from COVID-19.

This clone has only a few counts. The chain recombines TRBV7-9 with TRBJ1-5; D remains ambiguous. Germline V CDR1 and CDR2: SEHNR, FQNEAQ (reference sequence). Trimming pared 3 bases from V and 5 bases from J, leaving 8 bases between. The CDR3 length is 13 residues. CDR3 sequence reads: CASSLEEDQPQHF. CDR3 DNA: TGTGCCAGCAGCTTGGAGGAGGATCAGCCCCAGCATTTT.

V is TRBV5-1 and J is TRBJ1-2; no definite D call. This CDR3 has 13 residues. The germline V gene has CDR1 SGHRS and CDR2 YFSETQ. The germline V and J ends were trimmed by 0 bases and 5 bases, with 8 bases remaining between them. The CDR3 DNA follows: TGCGCCAGCAGCTTGGACAGCAGGTATGGCTACACCTTC. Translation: CASSLDSRYGYTF.

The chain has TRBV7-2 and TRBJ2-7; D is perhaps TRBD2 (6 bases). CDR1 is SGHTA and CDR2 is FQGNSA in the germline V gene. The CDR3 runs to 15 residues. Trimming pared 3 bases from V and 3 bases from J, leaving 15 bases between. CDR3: CASSLGGPQGYEQYF. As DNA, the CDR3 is TGTGCCAGCAGCTTGGGGGGTCCTCAGGGCTACGAGCAGTACTTC.

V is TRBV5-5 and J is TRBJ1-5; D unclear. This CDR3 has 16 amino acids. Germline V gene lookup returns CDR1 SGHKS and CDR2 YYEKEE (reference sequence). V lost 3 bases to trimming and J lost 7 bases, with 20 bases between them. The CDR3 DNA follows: TGTGCCAGCAGCTCCTCCTCCCCAGCAATGAGGCAGCCCCAGCATTTT. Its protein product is CASSSSSPAMRQPQHF.

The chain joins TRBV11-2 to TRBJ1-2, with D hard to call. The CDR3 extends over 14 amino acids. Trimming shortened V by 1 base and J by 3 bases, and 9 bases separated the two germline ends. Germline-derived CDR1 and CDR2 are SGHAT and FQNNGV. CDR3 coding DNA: TGTGCCAGCAGCTTAGTCGCAGGTGACTATGGCTACACCTTC. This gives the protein CASSLVAGDYGYTF. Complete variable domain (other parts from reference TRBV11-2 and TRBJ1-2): EAGVAQSPRYKIIEKRQSVAFWCNPISGHATLYWYQQILGQGPKLLIQFQNNGVVDDSQLPKDRFSAERLKGVDSTLKIQPAKLEDSAVYLCASSLVAGDYGYTFGSGTRLTVV.

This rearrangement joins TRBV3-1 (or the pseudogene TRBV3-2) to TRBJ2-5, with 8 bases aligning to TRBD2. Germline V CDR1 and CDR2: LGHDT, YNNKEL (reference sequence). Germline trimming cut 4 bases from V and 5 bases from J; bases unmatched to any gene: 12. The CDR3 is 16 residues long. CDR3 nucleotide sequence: TGTGCCAGCAGCCCATTACAGGAAGCGGGGGCCGAGACCCAGTACTTC. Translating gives CASSPLQEAGAETQYF.

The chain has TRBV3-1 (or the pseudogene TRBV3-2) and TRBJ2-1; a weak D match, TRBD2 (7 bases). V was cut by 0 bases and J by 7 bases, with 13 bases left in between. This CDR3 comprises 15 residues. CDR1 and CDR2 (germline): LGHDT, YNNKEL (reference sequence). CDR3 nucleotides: TGTGCCAGCAGCCAAGAGGCGGGGGCGCTGAATGAGCAGTTCTTC. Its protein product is CASSQEAGALNEQFF.

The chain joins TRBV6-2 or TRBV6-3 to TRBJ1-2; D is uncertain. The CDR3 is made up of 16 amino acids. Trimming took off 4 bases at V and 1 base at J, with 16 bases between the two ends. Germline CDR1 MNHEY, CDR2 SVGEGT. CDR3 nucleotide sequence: TGTGCCAGCAGTTCCCAACAGAGCCTATTTAACTATGGCTACACCTTC. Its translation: CASSSQQSLFNYGYTF.

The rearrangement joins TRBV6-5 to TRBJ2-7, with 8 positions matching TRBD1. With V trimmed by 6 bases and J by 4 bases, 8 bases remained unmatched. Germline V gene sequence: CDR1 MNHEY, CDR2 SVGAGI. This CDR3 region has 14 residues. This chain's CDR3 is CASSKQGGYYEQYF. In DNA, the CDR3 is TGTGCCAGCAGCAAACAGGGGGGATATTACGAGCAGTACTTC.

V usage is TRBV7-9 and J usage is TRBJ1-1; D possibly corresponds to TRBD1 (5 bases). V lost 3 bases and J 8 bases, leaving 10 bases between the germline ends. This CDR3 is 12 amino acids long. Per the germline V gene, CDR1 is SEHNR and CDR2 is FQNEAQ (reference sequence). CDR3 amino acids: CASSLAEGEAFF. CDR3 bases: TGTGCCAGCAGCTTGGCGGAGGGGGAAGCTTTCTTT. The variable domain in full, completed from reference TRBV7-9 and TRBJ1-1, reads DTGVSQNPRHKITKRGQNVTFRCDPISEHNRLYWYRQTLGQGPEFLTYFQNEAQLEKSRLLSDRFSAERPKGSFSTLEIQRTEQGDSAMYLCASSLAEGEAFFGQGTRLTVV.

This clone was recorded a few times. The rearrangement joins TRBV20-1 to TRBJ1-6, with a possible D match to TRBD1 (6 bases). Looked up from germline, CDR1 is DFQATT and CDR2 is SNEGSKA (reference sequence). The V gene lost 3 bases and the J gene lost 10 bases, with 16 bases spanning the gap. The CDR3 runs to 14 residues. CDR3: CSASRPGAASPLHF. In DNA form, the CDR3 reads TGCAGTGCTAGTCGACCAGGGGCGGCCTCACCCCTCCACTTT.

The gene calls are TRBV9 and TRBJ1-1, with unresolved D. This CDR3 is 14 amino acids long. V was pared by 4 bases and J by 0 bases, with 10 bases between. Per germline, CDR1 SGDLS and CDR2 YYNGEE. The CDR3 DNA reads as TGTGCCAGCAGCCTAAATTTACTGAACACTGAAGCTTTCTTT. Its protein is CASSLNLLNTEAFF. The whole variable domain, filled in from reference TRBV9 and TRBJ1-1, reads DSGVTQTPKHLITATGQRVTLRCSPRSGDLSVYWYQQSLDQGLQFLIQYYNGEERAKGNILERFSAQQFPDLHSELNLSSLELGDSALYFCASSLNLLNTEAFFGQGTRLTVV.

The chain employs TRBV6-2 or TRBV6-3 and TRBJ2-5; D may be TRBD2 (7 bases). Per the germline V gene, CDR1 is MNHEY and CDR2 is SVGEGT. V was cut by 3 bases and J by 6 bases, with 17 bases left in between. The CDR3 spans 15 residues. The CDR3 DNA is TGTGCCAGCAGTTATACGGGGGGCGCGGTAAAGACCCAGTACTTC. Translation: CASSYTGGAVKTQYF.

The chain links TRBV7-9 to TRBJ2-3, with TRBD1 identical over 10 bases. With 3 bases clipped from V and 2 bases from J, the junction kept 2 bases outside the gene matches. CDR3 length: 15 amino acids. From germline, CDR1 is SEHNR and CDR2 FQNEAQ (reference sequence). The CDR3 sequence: CASSLGQGFTDTQYF. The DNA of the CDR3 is TGTGCCAGCAGCTTGGGACAGGGGTTCACAGATACGCAGTATTTT. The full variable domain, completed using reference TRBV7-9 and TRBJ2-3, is DTGVSQNPRHKITKRGQNVTFRCDPISEHNRLYWYRQTLGQGPEFLTYFQNEAQLEKSRLLSDRFSAERPKGSFSTLEIQRTEQGDSAMYLCASSLGQGFTDTQYFGPGTRLTVL.

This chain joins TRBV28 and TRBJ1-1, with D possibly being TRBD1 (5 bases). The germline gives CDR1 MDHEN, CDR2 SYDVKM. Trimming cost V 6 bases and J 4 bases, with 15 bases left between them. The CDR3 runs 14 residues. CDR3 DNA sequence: TGTGCCAGCAGCCAAATACAGGTTAGCACTGAAGCTTTCTTT. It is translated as CASSQIQVSTEAFF. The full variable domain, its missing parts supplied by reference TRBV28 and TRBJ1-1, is DVKVTQSSRYLVKRTGEKVFLECVQDMDHENMFWYRQDPGLGLRLIYFSYDVKMKEKGDIPEGYSVSREKKERFSLILESASTNQTSMYLCASSQIQVSTEAFFGQGTRLTVV.

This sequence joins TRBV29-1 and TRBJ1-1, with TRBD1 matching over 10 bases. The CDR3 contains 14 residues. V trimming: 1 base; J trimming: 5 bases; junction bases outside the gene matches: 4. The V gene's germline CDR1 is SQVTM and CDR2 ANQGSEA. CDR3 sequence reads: CSVEGGQGKTEAFF. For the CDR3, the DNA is TGCAGCGTTGAAGGGGGACAGGGGAAAACTGAAGCTTTCTTT.

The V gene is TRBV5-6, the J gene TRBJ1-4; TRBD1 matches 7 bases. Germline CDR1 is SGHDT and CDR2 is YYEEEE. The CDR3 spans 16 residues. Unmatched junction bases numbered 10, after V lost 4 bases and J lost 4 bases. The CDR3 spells CASSPYSTGNNEKLFF. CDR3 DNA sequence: TGTGCCAGCAGCCCATATTCGACAGGGAATAATGAAAAACTGTTTTTT.

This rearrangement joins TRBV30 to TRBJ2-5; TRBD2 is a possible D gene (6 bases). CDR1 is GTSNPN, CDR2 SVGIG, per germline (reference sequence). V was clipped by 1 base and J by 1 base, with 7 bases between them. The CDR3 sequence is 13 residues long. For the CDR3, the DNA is TGTGCCTGGAGTGACGGGAGCCAAGAGACCCAGTACTTC. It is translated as CAWSDGSQETQYF.

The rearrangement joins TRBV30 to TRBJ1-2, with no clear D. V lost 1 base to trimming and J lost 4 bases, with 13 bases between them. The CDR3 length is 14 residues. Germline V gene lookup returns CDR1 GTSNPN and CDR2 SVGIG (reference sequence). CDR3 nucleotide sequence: TGTGCCTGGAGTGCTCGGCAGAGAGGCTATGGCTACACCTTC. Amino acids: CAWSARQRGYGYTF.

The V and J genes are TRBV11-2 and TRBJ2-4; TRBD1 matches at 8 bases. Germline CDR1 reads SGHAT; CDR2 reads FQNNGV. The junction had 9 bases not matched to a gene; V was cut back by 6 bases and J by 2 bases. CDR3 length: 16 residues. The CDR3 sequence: CASSSQGARTKNIQYF. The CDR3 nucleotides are TGTGCCAGCAGTTCGCAGGGGGCGAGAACCAAAAACATTCAGTACTTC.

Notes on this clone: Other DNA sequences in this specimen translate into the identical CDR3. CDR3 in amino acids: CASSDRGGQPQHF. CDR3 nucleotides: TGTGCCAGCAGTGACAGGGGCGGTCAGCCCCAGCATTTT. J is TRBJ1-5 and V is TRBV6-2 or TRBV6-3; 8 bases align to TRBD1. This CDR3 comprises 13 residues. V was pared by 5 bases and J by 6 bases, with 3 bases of the junction left unmatched. Germline V lookup: CDR1 MNHEY, CDR2 SVGEGT.

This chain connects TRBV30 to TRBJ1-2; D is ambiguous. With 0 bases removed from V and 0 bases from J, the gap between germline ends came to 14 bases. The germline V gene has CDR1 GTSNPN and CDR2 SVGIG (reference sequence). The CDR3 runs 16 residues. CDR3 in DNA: TGTGCCTGGAGTGTCACCGGTTGGAGTTCTAACTATGGCTACACCTTC. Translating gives CAWSVTGWSSNYGYTF.

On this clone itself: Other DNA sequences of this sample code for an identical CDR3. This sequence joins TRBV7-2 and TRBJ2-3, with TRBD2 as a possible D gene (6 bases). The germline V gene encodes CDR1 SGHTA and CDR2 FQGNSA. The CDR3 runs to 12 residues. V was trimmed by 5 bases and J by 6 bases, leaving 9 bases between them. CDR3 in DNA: TGTGCCAGCAGCCCCGGAGGGGATACGCAGTATTTT. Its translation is CASSPGGDTQYF.

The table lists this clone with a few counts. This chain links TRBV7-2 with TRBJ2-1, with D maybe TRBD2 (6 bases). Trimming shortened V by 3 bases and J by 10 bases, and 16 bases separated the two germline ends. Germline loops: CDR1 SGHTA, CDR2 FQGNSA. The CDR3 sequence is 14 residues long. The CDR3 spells CASSFPGTPAEQFF. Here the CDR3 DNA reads TGTGCCAGCAGCTTCCCCGGGACTCCTGCCGAGCAGTTCTTC. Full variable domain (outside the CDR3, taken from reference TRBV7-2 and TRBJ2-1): GAGVSQSPSNKVTEKGKDVELRCDPISGHTALYWYRQSLGQGLEFLIYFQGNSAPDKSGLPSDRFSAERTGGSVSTLTIQRTQQEDSAVYLCASSFPGTPAEQFFGPGTRLTVL.